This T cell receptor beta chain originates from a study of identical twins. Findings and caveats of the study: Models underestimated how often monozygotic twins shared out-of-frame TCR alpha. For cord blood, abundant beta clonotypes had fewer insertions, unlike memory repertoires, which showed none. Beta out-of-frame twin sharing showed a weaker excess.

The V gene's germline CDR1 is SGHKS and CDR2 YYEKEE (reference sequence). V was clipped by 1 base and J by 2 bases; unmatched bases: 6. The CDR3 sequence is 17 residues long. To note about this clonotype: What it recognizes is unknown.

TCRdb redid the calling of the 5' RACE reads with MiXCR, one entry per CDR3 protein. The sample records about 700,000 distinct CDR3 sequences, 5.5% to 7.5% being singletons. This clonotype was sampled from a man younger than 30 in good health. The specimen sequenced was naive T cells sorted from blood. The V gene is TRBV5-5, the J gene TRBJ2-6, with 7 nucleotides matching TRBD2. DNA for the CDR3: TGTGCCAGCAGCTTGTCGGGGGGTAGCCCTGGGGCCAACGTCCTGACTTTC. Its translation: CASSLSGGSPGANVLTF.